A few counts support the clone carrying this T cell receptor (beta chain). What it binds is not known. At one boundary the junction diverges from the germline segment, which might be a read error. It was with a sample-barcoded 5' primer and a J-beta primer mix that a second PCR of roughly 7 to 12 cycles was run. Carrying 12 random nucleotides, a template-switch adaptor labeled each individual cDNA molecule. TCRdb processed the 5' RACE reads anew with MiXCR; each CDR3 protein has one entry. Among some 1 million distinct CDR3 sequences listed, 45% were seen once. This entry is derived from a study of blood T cells in healthy people across ages. Germline-derived CDR1 and CDR2 are DFQATT and SNEGSKA (reference sequence). The CDR3 is made up of 15 amino acids. General study results and limits: One million T cells yielded diversity estimates that were considered underestimates. Unsorted PBMC input precluded a conclusive naive versus antigen-experienced comparison.

The genes are TRBV20-1 and TRBJ2-7; the D gene is possibly TRBD2 (6 bases). Sequenced input: blood. The receptor was derived from a woman aged 55-69 years in good health. The CDR3 sequence: CSARDMRGSSYERYF. DNA of the CDR3: TGCAGTGCTAGAGATATGCGGGGTAGCTCCTACGAGCGGTACTTC.